The T cell receptor (beta chain) under discussion was sequenced for a study of cytomegalovirus exposure and HLA in healthy donors. The study, taken as a whole, reports: Presence/absence analysis assumed near-uniform sequencing depth across donors. In vitro checks showed that a few CMV-associated chains really do target CMV antigens. Published work reported that the classifier diagnosed cytomegalovirus status with high specificity and sensitivity.

Details on this clone: Its antigen is as yet unknown.

60 Vbeta and 13 Jbeta primers were used in PCR. Sequencing was performed with immunoSEQ multiplex PCR; in TCRdb, only in-frame clones are kept and a portion is missing. The table shows approximately 130,000 clones, with around three fifths occurring only once. Germline V gene lookup returns CDR1 SQVTM and CDR2 ANQGSEA. The CDR3 extends over 14 amino acids. V was clipped by 6 bases and J by 0 bases, with 14 bases between them. Sample: PBMCs. V is TRBV29-1 and J is TRBJ1-2; the D gene is possibly TRBD1 (5 bases). The TCR sequence derives from a woman between 40 and 50 years old in good health and CMV-seronegative. The CDR3 loop reads CSVLQAHPNYGYTF. The DNA of the CDR3 is TGCAGCGTCCTACAGGCTCATCCTAACTATGGCTACACCTTC.